This T cell receptor (beta chain) comes out of a study of CD8 T cells in ankylosing spondylitis. This clonotype turned up a few times. Its cognate antigen is unknown. Study observations and caveats: Clones linked to disease, bearing a CD8+ phenotype, were relatively rare in peripheral blood. Matched synovial fluid from ankylosing spondylitis patients was reported to be enriched for disease-linked clones. Existing reports had already noted some motif variants in reactive arthritis synovial fluid and blood. There was a TCR beta motif, made of eight highly homologous variants, that appeared characteristic of ankylosing spondylitis blood.

The CDR3 extends over 16 amino acids. In germline, CDR1 is LGHDT, CDR2 YNNKEL (reference sequence). The junction had 12 bases not matched to a gene; V was cut back by 4 bases and J by 6 bases. With molecular barcodes, quantitative 5'-RACE was used to make the TCR beta libraries. TCRdb used MiXCR to reprocess the 5' RACE reads, holding one entry per CDR3 protein. The sample carries 130,000 or so distinct CDR3 sequences, under 20% recorded once. The sequence was obtained from a male donor with ankylosing spondylitis. The sequenced material came from blood, either unsorted or a sorted T cell fraction (not recorded which). The chain carries TRBV3-1 and TRBJ2-7, with TRBD2 matching over 10 bases. The CDR3 DNA sequence: TGTGCCAGCAGCCCAGTCAGCGGGAGGGCCTCTGGCGAGCAGTACTTC. Translated: CASSPVSGRASGEQYF.